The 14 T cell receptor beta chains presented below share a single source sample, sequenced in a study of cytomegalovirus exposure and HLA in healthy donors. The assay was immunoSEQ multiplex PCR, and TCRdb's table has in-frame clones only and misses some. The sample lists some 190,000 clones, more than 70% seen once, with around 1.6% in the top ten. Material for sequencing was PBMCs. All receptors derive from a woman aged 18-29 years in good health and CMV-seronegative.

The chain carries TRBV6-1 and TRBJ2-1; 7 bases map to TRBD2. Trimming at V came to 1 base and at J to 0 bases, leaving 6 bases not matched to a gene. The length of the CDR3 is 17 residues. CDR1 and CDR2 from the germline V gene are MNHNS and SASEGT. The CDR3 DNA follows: TGTGCCAGCAGTGAAGAAGTGGGGGGGAGCTCCTACAATGAGCAGTTCTTC. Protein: CASSEEVGGSSYNEQFF.

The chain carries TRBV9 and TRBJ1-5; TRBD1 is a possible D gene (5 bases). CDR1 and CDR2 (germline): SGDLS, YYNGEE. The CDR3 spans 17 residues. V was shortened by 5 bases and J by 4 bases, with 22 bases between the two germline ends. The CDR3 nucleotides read TGTGCCAGCAGTTACTGTATGGGACTATCTAAGAATCAGCCCCAGCATTTT. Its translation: CASSYCMGLSKNQPQHF.

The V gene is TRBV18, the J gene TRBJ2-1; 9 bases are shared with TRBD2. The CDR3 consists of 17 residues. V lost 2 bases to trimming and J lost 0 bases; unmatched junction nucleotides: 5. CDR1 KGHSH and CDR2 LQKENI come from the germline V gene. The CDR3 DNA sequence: TGTGCCAGCTCACCAAGTGCGGGAGGGAGCTCCTACAATGAGCAGTTCTTC. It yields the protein CASSPSAGGSSYNEQFF.

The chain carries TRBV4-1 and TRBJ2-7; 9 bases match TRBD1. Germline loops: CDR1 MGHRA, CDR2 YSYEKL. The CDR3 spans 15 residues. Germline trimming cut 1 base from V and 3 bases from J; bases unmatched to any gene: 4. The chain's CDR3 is CASSQVGQGFYEQYF. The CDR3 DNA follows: TGCGCCAGCAGCCAAGTAGGACAGGGGTTCTACGAGCAGTACTTC.

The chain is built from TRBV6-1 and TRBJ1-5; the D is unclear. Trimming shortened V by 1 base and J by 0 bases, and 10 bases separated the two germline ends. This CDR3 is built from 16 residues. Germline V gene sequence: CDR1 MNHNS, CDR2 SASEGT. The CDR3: CASSEDRRHSNQPQHF. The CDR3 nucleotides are TGTGCCAGCAGTGAAGATCGGCGGCATAGCAATCAGCCCCAGCATTTT.

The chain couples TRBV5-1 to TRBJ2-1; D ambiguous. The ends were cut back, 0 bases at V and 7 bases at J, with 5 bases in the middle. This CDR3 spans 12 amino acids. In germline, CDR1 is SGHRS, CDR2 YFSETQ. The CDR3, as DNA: TGCGCCAGCAGCTTGGACAGAAATGAGCAGTTCTTC. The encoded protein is CASSLDRNEQFF.

CDR3: CASSLEGVGNQPQHF. The CDR3 region has the DNA TGCGCCAGCAGCTTGGAGGGAGTCGGCAATCAGCCCCAGCATTTT. V and J are TRBV5-1 and TRBJ1-5; D uncertain. V was clipped by 0 bases and J by 2 bases, with 9 bases between them. CDR3 size: 15 residues. CDR1 and CDR2 (germline): SGHRS, YFSETQ.

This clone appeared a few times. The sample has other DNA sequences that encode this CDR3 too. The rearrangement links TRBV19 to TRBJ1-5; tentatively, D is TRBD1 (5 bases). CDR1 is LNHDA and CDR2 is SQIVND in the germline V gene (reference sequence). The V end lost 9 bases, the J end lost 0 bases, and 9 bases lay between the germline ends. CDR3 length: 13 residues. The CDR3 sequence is CASRTYSNQPQHF. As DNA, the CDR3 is TGTGCCAGCAGGACATATAGCAATCAGCCCCAGCATTTT.

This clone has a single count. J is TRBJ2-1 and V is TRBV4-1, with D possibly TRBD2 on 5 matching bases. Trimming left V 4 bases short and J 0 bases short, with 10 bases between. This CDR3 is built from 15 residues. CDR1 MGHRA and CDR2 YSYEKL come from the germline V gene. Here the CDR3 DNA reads TGCGCCAGCAGCCCCTCCGAGGGCTCCTACAATGAGCAGTTCTTC. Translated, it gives CASSPSEGSYNEQFF.

The chain's CDR3 is CASGLVVGQGASGAFF. The CDR3 coding sequence is TGTGCTAGTGGTTTGGTAGTTGGACAGGGGGCGAGCGGGGCTTTCTTT. This rearrangement joins TRBV12-5 to TRBJ1-1, with TRBD1 matching 11 bases. CDR1 is LGHNT, CDR2 FRNRAP, per germline. The CDR3 extends over 16 amino acids. V was pared by 0 bases and J by 11 bases, with 11 bases of the junction left unmatched.

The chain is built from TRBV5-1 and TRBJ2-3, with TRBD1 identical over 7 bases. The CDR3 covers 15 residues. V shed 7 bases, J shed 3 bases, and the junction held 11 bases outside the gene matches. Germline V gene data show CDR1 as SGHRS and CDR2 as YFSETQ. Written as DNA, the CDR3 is TGCGCCAGCGGAAAACCCGGGACAGATACAGATACGCAGTATTTT. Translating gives CASGKPGTDTDTQYF.

The DNA for the CDR3 is TGTGCCACCAGCAGAGGACAGGGGGCTAACGAGCAGTACTTC. Translated: CATSRGQGANEQYF. The chain combines TRBV15 with TRBJ2-7, with 10 nucleotides matching TRBD1. Trimming at V came to 1 base and at J to 5 bases, leaving 2 bases not matched to a gene. CDR1 is LNHNV and CDR2 is YYDKDF in the germline V gene (reference sequence). This CDR3 region has 14 residues. The full variable domain, rest sourced from reference TRBV15 and TRBJ2-7, is DAMVIQNPRYQVTQFGKPVTLSCSQTLNHNVMYWYQQKSSQAPKLLFHYYDKDFNNEADTPDNFQSRRPNTSFCFLDIRSPGLGDTAMYLCATSRGQGANEQYFGPGTRLTVT.

The CDR3 sequence: CASSETGVYGYTF. CDR3 coding DNA: TGCGCCAGCAGTGAGACAGGGGTTTATGGCTACACCTTC. This rearrangement joins TRBV10-2 to TRBJ1-2, with 7 bases lining up with TRBD1. CDR3 length equals 13 residues. V lost 2 bases and J lost 5; bases outside the gene matches: 2. Germline V gene data show CDR1 as WSHSY and CDR2 as SAAADI.

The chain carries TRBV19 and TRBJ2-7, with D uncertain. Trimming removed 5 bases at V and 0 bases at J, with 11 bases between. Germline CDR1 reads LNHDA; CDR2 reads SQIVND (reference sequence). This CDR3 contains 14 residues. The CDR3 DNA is TGTGCCAGTAGTCCAGCGAGCAGCTCCTACGAGCAGTACTTC. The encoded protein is CASSPASSSYEQYF.